Included here is one T cell receptor beta chain sequence, with context. This record comes from a study of blood T cell repertoires in COVID-19. Some clones are missing from TCRdb's copy, which holds only in-frame ones; the method was immunoSEQ multiplex PCR. The table records 150,000 to 200,000 clones, 85% to 90% of them present only once. Germline CDR1 and CDR2: SGDLS and YYNGEE. V shed 4 bases, J shed 7 bases, and the junction held 11 bases outside the gene matches. The CDR3 consists of 17 residues. The sample comprised peripheral blood. V usage is TRBV9 and J usage is TRBJ2-7; 16 bases map to TRBD2. The source is a woman in her 70s with COVID-19, enrolled during active disease. CDR3 residues: CASSRTGGTSGRAEQYF. CDR3 bases: TGTGCCAGCAGCCGCACGGGGGGGACTAGCGGGAGGGCGGAGCAGTACTTC. The whole variable domain, filled in from reference TRBV9 and TRBJ2-7, reads DSGVTQTPKHLITATGQRVTLRCSPRSGDLSVYWYQQSLDQGLQFLIQYYNGEERAKGNILERFSAQQFPDLHSELNLSSLELGDSALYFCASSRTGGTSGRAEQYFGPGTRLTVT.